This TCR beta chain derives from a study of cytomegalovirus exposure and HLA in healthy donors. Study-wide context: Assignment to the Caucasian-associated ancestry cluster applied to around 80% of the approximately 400 genotyped donors. Overall study findings and caveats: A previous analysis found most TCR beta V segments productive roughly 90% or roughly 30% of the time.

13 Jbeta primers and 60 Vbeta primers were used for the PCR. The method was immunoSEQ multiplex PCR; TCRdb's version includes in-frame clones alone and lacks a portion of them. This table has roughly 100,000 clones, roughly 77% appearing once. The CDR3 runs to 18 residues. From germline, CDR1 is MDHEN and CDR2 SYDVKM. Trimming removed 5 bases at V and 1 base at J, with 23 bases between. The table lists this clone with a few counts. Antigen: not known. The sequence came from a woman under 30 in good health and CMV-seropositive. The chain couples TRBV28 to TRBJ1-2; tentatively, D is TRBD1 (6 bases). Sequenced: PBMCs. CDR3 amino acids: CASSPPFLGTRRNYGYTF. CDR3 in DNA: TGTGCCAGCAGTCCTCCCTTCCTAGGGACACGTCGTAACTATGGCTACACCTTC.